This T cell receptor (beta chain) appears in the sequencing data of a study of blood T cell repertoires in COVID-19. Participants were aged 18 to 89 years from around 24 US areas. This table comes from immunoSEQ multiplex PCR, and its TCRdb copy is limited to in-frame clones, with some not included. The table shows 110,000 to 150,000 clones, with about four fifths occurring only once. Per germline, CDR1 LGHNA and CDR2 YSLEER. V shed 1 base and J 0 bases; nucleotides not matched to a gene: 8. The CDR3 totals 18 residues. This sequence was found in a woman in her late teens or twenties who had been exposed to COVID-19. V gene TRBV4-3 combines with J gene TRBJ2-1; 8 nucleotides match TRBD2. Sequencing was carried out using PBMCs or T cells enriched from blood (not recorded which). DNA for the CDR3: TGCGCCAGCAGCCAAGTTAGCGGGGTCAGGTTCTCCTACAATGAGCAGTTCTTC. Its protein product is CASSQVSGVRFSYNEQFF.